This T cell receptor beta chain was identified during a study of monozygotic twins with inflammatory bowel disease. CDR3 size: 14 residues. Germline loops: CDR1 SNHLY, CDR2 FYNNEI. TCRdb re-called the 5' RACE reads; every CDR3 protein appears as one record, without DNA. The sample totals around 380,000 distinct CDR3 sequences; its top ten clones hold 2% to 3%. The chain recombines TRBV2 with TRBJ2-5; the D call of TRBD1 rests on TCRdb alone, since no DNA is present to check it. The sequenced material came from blood. The receptor was isolated from a human donor with ulcerative colitis or Crohn's disease, or a healthy co-twin of an affected twin (not recorded which). CDR3: CASPDRANQETQYF.